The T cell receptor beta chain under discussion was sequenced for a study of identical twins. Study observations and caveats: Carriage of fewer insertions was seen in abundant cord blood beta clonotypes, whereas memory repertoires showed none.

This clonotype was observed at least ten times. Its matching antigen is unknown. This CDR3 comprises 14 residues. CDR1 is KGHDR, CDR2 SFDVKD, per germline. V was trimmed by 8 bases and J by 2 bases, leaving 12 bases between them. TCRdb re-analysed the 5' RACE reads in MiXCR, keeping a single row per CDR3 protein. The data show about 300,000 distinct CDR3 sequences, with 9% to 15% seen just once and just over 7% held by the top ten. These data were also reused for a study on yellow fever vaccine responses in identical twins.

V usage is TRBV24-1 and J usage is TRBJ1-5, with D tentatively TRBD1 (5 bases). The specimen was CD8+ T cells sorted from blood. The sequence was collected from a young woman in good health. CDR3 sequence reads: CATKAGEGNQPQHF. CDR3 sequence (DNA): TGTGCCACCAAAGCGGGGGAAGGCAATCAGCCCCAGCATTTT.